Below, one TCR beta chain is given with its context. RNA amounts of 0.5 to 1 ug underwent reverse transcription with random hexamers. Multiplex immunoSEQ PCR targeted 54 Vbeta and 13 Jbeta TCR beta segments. Each CDR3 protein gets one entry after TCRdb re-called the immunoSEQ multiplex PCR reads with MiXCR. The sample has 150,000 or so distinct CDR3 sequences; approximately 95% are singletons. The data were obtained in a study of CD8 T cells in Susac syndrome. Turning to the study itself: The sequenced Susac syndrome patients comprised five or six with active disease and eight in remission. Patients with Susac syndrome were therapy-naive, treated with corticosteroids, or treated with intravenous immunoglobulin alone when blood was collected.

CD8+ and CD4+ T cells were negatively isolated; TEMRA cells were FACS-enriched. The sample taken for sequencing was CD4+ T cells from PBMCs. The TCR was taken from a human donor with Susac syndrome.

CDR3 DNA sequence: TGTGCCAGCAGCTTATGGCAGGGGATGGACGAGCAGTACTTC. It specifies CASSLWQGMDEQYF. The chain employs TRBV7-2 and TRBJ2-7; D may be TRBD1 (6 bases). Trimming left V 2 bases short and J 5 bases short, with 13 bases between. Germline V gene sequence: CDR1 SGHTA, CDR2 FQGNSA. The CDR3 covers 14 residues.